This is a list of T cell receptor beta chains from one sample in a study of blood T cells in healthy people across ages. TCRdb re-called the 5' RACE reads through MiXCR, storing one row per CDR3 protein. The sample carries around 990,000 distinct CDR3 sequences, more than 30% recorded once. The sequenced sample was blood. These receptors were taken from a man aged 18 to 30 in good health. Both conserved end residues are part of each CDR3. A D gene is named only where the DNA matches it firmly. Clone size is given for some rows only: seen once, a few or many times, or a class if the clone is expanded.

clone_size,d_call,j_call,v_call,cdr3_aa,cdr3_nt
once,-,TRBJ2-7,TRBV20-1,CSARTDRNLYNEQYF,TGCAGTGCTAGGACGGATCGTAACCTCTACAATGAGCAGTACTTC
-,-,TRBJ2-1,TRBV5-4,CASSSSNNEQFF,TGTGCCAGCAGCAGTAGTAACAATGAGCAGTTCTTC
-,-,TRBJ2-1,TRBV20-1,CSARDAYARGLRYNEQFF,TGCAGTGCTAGAGATGCCTACGCTAGGGGTCTCCGATACAATGAGCAGTTCTTC
-,TRBD2,TRBJ2-1,TRBV7-8,CASSLAVLAGLGNEQFF,TGTGCCAGCAGCTTAGCGGTACTAGCGGGGTTGGGCAATGAGCAGTTCTTC
-,-,TRBJ1-2,TRBV6-6,CASSYSTYREDYGYTF,TGTGCCAGCAGTTACTCGACTTACAGGGAGGACTATGGCTACACCTTC
few,-,TRBJ2-5,TRBV4-2,CASSQGKGGSQETQYF,TGTGCCAGCAGCCAAGGGAAGGGCGGCTCACAAGAGACCCAGTACTTC
once,-,TRBJ2-1,TRBV5-1,CAARAYYNEQFF,TGCGCCGCAAGGGCGTACTACAATGAGCAGTTCTTC
-,-,TRBJ2-2,TRBV11-2,CASSLDRPGAITGELFF,TGTGCCAGCAGCTTAGATCGCCCGGGGGCAATCACCGGGGAGCTGTTTTTT
few,TRBD1,TRBJ1-2,TRBV29-1,CSVGGTGLGYTF,TGCAGCGTGGGGGGGACAGGGCTTGGCTACACCTTC
-,TRBD1,TRBJ1-6,TRBV4-3,CASSKTGSSYNSPLHF,TGCGCCAGCAGTAAGACAGGGAGCTCCTATAATTCACCCCTCCACTTT
once,TRBD1,TRBJ2-7,TRBV5-1,CASSLRLSRGPNNEQYF,TGCGCCAGCAGCTTGCGATTATCTAGGGGGCCCAACAATGAGCAGTACTTC
-,TRBD2,TRBJ2-3,TRBV7-2,CASSAQGLAGGRADTQYF,TGTGCCAGCAGCGCCCAAGGACTAGCGGGAGGGAGGGCAGATACGCAGTATTTT
-,-,TRBJ2-3,TRBV4-2,CASSQDGVADTQYF,TGTGCCAGCAGCCAAGATGGAGTAGCAGATACGCAGTATTTT
-,TRBD1,TRBJ1-5,TRBV2,CASSEAIGTGGFRPQHF,TGTGCCAGCAGTGAAGCTATCGGGACAGGGGGATTTAGGCCCCAGCATTTT
-,-,TRBJ2-3,TRBV29-1,CSGGPSTDTQYF,TGCAGCGGAGGACCCAGCACAGATACGCAGTATTTT
-,TRBD1,TRBJ1-1,TRBV29-1,CSVSGTGGMNTEAFF,TGCAGCGTTTCCGGGACAGGGGGCATGAACACTGAAGCTTTCTTT
few,TRBD1,TRBJ1-1,TRBV27,CASSLFRGAEAFF,TGTGCCAGCAGTTTATTCAGGGGGGCTGAAGCTTTCTTT
-,-,TRBJ1-5,TRBV12-5,CASGSPGVNQPQHF,TGTGCTAGTGGTTCCCCAGGGGTCAATCAGCCCCAGCATTTT
-,-,TRBJ1-1,TRBV9,CASSVEPMNTEAFF,TGTGCCAGCAGCGTAGAACCAATGAACACTGAAGCTTTCTTT
-,TRBD1,TRBJ1-5,TRBV20-1,CSAVTGWVANQPQHF,TGCAGTGCTGTGACAGGGTGGGTGGCCAATCAGCCCCAGCATTTT
-,-,TRBJ2-5,TRBV7-9,CASSLVRLSQETQYF,TGTGCCAGCAGCTTAGTACGTCTTTCCCAAGAGACCCAGTACTTC
-,TRBD1,TRBJ2-2,TRBV2,CASSAQGVTGELFF,TGTGCCAGCAGTGCGCAGGGGGTAACCGGGGAGCTGTTTTTT
-,-,TRBJ1-4,TRBV4-1,CASRHTGGNEKLFF,TGCGCCAGCAGGCACACAGGAGGAAATGAAAAACTGTTTTTT
few,-,TRBJ2-3,TRBV4-2,CASSQDYQGMGGTDTQYF,TGTGCCAGCAGCCAAGATTACCAGGGGATGGGGGGGACAGATACGCAGTATTTT
-,-,TRBJ2-7,TRBV4-1,CASSPRGAAYNEQYF,TGCGCCAGCAGCCCAAGGGGGGCCGCCTACAATGAGCAGTACTTC
few,-,TRBJ1-1,TRBV20-1,CSARPGTGNTEAFF,TGCAGTGCTAGACCCGGGACGGGGAACACTGAAGCTTTCTTT
-,TRBD2,TRBJ2-1,TRBV6-1,CACRTSGGGGQFF,TGTGCCTGCCGGACTAGCGGGGGGGGGGGGCAGTTCTTC
few,-,TRBJ1-1,TRBV12-5,CASGRDPQREAFF,TGTGCTAGTGGTCGCGACCCGCAACGTGAAGCTTTCTTT
few,-,TRBJ2-1,TRBV4-3,CASSRGTKYNEQFF,TGCGCCAGCAGCCGGGGCACAAAATACAATGAGCAGTTCTTC
-,-,TRBJ1-1,TRBV9,CASSVGQGNPEAFF,TGTGCCAGCAGCGTAGGACAAGGGAACCCTGAAGCTTTCTTT
-,TRBD1,TRBJ1-2,TRBV10-3,CAISWTGESYTF,TGTGCCATCAGTTGGACAGGGGAGAGCTACACCTTC
-,-,TRBJ2-5,TRBV10-3,CAISEGTTTGRETQYF,TGTGCCATCAGTGAGGGGACGACCACTGGGCGGGAGACCCAGTACTTC
few,TRBD1,TRBJ1-2,TRBV28,CASSFWDSWDPNYGYTF,TGTGCCAGCAGTTTTTGGGACAGCTGGGACCCTAACTATGGCTACACCTTC